The clone carrying this T cell receptor beta chain was picked up a small number of times. Its specificity is unknown. Via MiXCR, TCRdb re-called the RT-PCR reads, giving one row per CDR3 protein. The sample holds around 320,000 distinct CDR3 sequences, 22% seen once. Between the trimmed V and J ends, which lost 1 base and 6 bases, there was a span of 15 bases. Per germline, CDR1 SQVTM and CDR2 ANQGSEA. CDR3 size: 14 residues. This entry comes from a study of response to subunit inactivated influenza vaccine. Study-level points and caveats: Authors suggested each seasonal flu vaccination may recruit only limited numbers of new T cells.

V gene TRBV29-1 combines with J gene TRBJ1-1; unclear D gene. The sequenced sample was PBMCs from blood, obtained less than 22 months after vaccination. The receptor was derived from a man between 50 and 70 years old who received an inactivated influenza vaccine. CDR3 in DNA: TGCAGCGTTGAAGGGGCCGCCCGCGCCGCTGAAGCTTTCTTT. This codes for CSVEGAARAAEAFF.